The 10 T cell receptor beta chains in this list originate from one sample, sequenced in a study of human T cells and chemical hapten exposure. Time point here: pre-sensitization, week 0. Treatment given: therapeutic diphenylcyclopropenone sensitization with weekly scalp DPC. One entry per CDR3 protein, called by TCRdb with MiXCR from the RACE reads. The sample contains 300,000 to 450,000 distinct CDR3 sequences, roughly 5.3% of which appear only once. The starting material was whole blood, obtained in connection with sensitization to the hapten diphenylcyclopropenone (DPC). These receptors came from a woman between 50 and 59 years old with alopecia areata. Some clones in this sample may be carry-over from other donors' samples.

This clonotype was counted ten times or more. The J gene is TRBJ2-1, the V gene TRBV3-1; 11 bases fit TRBD2. Germline V CDR1 and CDR2: LGHDT, YNNKEL (reference sequence). The V and J ends lost 4 bases and 5 bases, in that order; junction bases with no gene match: 4. This CDR3 has 15 residues. CDR3 sequence (DNA): TGTGCCAGCAGCCCTCTTAGCGGGGGGGACAATGAGCAGTTCTTC. Its translation: CASSPLSGGDNEQFF.

This clonotype was seen repeatedly, ten times or more. CDR3 protein: CASSPTDSSYGYTF. In nucleotides, the CDR3 is TGTGCCAGCTCACCTACGGACAGCTCCTATGGCTACACCTTC. The V call is TRBV18, the J call TRBJ1-2, with TRBD1 as a possible D gene (6 bases). Germline CDR1 and CDR2: KGHSH and LQKENI. Trimming stripped 3 bases from V and 4 bases from J, with 12 bases between. The CDR3 has 14 amino acids.

This clonotype was recorded many times. Written as DNA, the CDR3 is TGTGCCAGCAGCCAAGAAAATAGCGGGAGGGACTACGAGCAGTACTTC. Protein sequence: CASSQENSGRDYEQYF. The rearrangement joins TRBV4-2 to TRBJ2-7; 11 positions match TRBD2. V dropped 0 bases and J dropped 3; count of bases not matched to a gene: 4. Germline V lookup: CDR1 LGHNA, CDR2 YNFKEQ. This CDR3 has 16 amino acids.

This clonotype was observed a few times. J is TRBJ2-3 and V is TRBV6-2 or TRBV6-3; D is perhaps TRBD2 (5 bases). The germline V gene encodes CDR1 MNHEY and CDR2 SVGEGT. The CDR3 consists of 14 residues. V lost 5 bases, J lost 9 bases, and 18 bases lay in between. CDR3 amino acids: CASSRTSPAGTQYF. The DNA of the CDR3 is TGTGCCAGCAGTCGGACTTCTCCGGCCGGGACGCAGTATTTT.

The chain links TRBV29-1 to TRBJ1-1; D not resolved. Trimming left V 1 base short and J 5 bases short, with 17 bases between. The CDR3 has 15 amino acids. Per the germline V gene, CDR1 is SQVTM and CDR2 is ANQGSEA. This CDR3 reads CSVEVISVRDTEAFF. The CDR3 nucleotides read TGCAGCGTTGAAGTCATAAGTGTCCGAGATACTGAAGCTTTCTTT. The full variable domain, in which reference TRBV29-1 and TRBJ1-1 provide the parts outside the CDR3, is SAVISQKPSRDICQRGTSLTIQCQVDSQVTMMFWYRQQPGQSLTLIATANQGSEATYESGFVIDKFPISRPNLTFSTLTVSNMSPEDSSIYLCSVEVISVRDTEAFFGQGTRLTVV.

This clonotype was counted many times. V usage is TRBV28 and J usage is TRBJ1-2; the D is unclear. The CDR3 runs to 15 residues. Looked up from germline, CDR1 is MDHEN and CDR2 is SYDVKM. Trimming removed 5 bases from V and 2 bases from J, with 15 bases in between. This CDR3 reads CASSPPLPGNYGYTF. The CDR3 nucleotides are TGTGCCAGCAGTCCGCCCCTCCCGGGAAACTATGGCTACACCTTC.

In this sample, this clonotype turned up many times. The chain has TRBV27 and TRBJ2-2; D is unclear. Trimming stripped 5 bases from V and 1 base from J, with 11 bases between. The CDR3 totals 15 residues. CDR1 is MNHEY, CDR2 SMNVEV, per germline (reference sequence). The CDR3 nucleotides read TGTGCCAGCAGTCCAGTCCAGCAGAACACCGGGGAGCTGTTTTTT. Translating gives CASSPVQQNTGELFF.

This clonotype appeared a few times. The DNA for the CDR3 is TGTGCCAGCAGATTCAGCTCCTACAATGAGCAGTTCTTC. Protein product: CASRFSSYNEQFF. The gene calls are TRBV12-3 or TRBV12-4 and TRBJ2-1; D call uncertain. Trimming pared 6 bases from V and 0 bases from J, leaving 6 bases between. The CDR3 covers 13 residues.

At least ten counts were recorded for this clonotype. The chain combines TRBV10-3 with TRBJ1-4; D possibly corresponds to TRBD1 (6 bases). The CDR3 spans 17 residues. Per the germline V gene, CDR1 is ENHRY and CDR2 is SYGVKD. Trimming stripped 0 bases from V and 6 bases from J, with 17 bases between. The CDR3 sequence: CAISESRGGTKDEKLFF. The CDR3 DNA reads as TGTGCCATCAGTGAGTCGAGAGGTGGGACAAAGGATGAAAAACTGTTTTTT.

This clonotype was counted at least ten times. The chain has TRBV20-1 and TRBJ2-7, with TRBD1 matching over 9 bases. This CDR3 spans 15 amino acids. Germline CDR1 and CDR2: DFQATT and SNEGSKA (reference sequence). Trimming took 5 bases from V and 0 from J; bases not matched to a gene: 8. This chain's CDR3 is CSAPDRGSSSYEQYF. The CDR3 DNA sequence: TGCAGTGCTCCCGACAGGGGGTCTTCCTCCTACGAGCAGTACTTC.